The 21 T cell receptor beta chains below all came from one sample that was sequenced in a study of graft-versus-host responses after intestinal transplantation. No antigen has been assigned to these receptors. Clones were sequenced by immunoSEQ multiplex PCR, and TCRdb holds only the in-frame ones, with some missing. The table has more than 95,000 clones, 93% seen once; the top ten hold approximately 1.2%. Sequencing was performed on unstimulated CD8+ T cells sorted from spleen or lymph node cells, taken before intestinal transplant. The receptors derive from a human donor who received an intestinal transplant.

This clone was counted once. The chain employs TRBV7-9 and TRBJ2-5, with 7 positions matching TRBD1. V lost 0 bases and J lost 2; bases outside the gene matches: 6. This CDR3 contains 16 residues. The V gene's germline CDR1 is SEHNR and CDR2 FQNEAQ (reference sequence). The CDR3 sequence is CASSLALGQPQETQYF. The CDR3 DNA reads TGTGCCAGCAGCTTAGCCTTGGGACAGCCACAAGAGACCCAGTACTTC. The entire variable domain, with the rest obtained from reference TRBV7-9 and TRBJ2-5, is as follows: DTGVSQNPRHKITKRGQNVTFRCDPISEHNRLYWYRQTLGQGPEFLTYFQNEAQLEKSRLLSDRFSAERPKGSFSTLEIQRTEQGDSAMYLCASSLALGQPQETQYFGPGTRLLVL.

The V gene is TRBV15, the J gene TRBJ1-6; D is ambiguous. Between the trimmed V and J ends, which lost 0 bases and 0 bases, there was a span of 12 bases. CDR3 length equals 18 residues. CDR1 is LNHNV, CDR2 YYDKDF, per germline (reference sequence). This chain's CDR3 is CATSRDRAGSSYNSPLHF. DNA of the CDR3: TGTGCCACCAGCAGAGATAGGGCTGGAAGCTCCTATAATTCACCCCTCCACTTT.

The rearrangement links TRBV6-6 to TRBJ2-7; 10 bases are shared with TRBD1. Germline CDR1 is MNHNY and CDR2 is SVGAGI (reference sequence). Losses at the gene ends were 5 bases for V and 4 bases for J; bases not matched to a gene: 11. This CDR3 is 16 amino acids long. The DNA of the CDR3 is TGTGCCAGCAGTAAACTCCGGGACAGGGGAATTTACGAGCAGTACTTC. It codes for CASSKLRDRGIYEQYF.

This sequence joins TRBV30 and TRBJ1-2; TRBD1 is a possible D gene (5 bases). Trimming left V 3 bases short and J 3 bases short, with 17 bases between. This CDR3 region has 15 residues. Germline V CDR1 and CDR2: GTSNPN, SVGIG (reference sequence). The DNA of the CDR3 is TGTGCCTGGAGCCACCAAGGGGTCTGGGACTATGGCTACACCTTC. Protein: CAWSHQGVWDYGYTF.

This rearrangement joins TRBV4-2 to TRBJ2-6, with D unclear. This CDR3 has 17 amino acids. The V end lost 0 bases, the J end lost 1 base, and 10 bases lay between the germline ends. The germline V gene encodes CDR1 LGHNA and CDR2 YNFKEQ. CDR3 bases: TGTGCCAGCAGCCAAGATACAGAAAGTTCTGGGGCCAACGTCCTGACTTTC. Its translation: CASSQDTESSGANVLTF.

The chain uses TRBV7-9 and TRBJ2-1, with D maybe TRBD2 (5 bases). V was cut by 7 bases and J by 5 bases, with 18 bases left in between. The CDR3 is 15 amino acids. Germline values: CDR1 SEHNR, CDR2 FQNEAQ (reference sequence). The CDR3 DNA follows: TGTGCCAGCACGCTTAAGAGTTCGGAGGACAATGAGCAGTTCTTC. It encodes CASTLKSSEDNEQFF.

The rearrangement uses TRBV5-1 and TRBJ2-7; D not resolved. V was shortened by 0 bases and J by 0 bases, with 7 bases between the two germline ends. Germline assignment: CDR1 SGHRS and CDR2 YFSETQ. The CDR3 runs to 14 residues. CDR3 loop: CASSLGESSYEQYF. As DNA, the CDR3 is TGCGCCAGCAGCTTGGGCGAGAGCTCCTACGAGCAGTACTTC.

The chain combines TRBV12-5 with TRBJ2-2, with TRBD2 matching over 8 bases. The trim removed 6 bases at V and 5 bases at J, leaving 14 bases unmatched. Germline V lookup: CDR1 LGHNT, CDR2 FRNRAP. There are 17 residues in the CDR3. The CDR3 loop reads CASGPLISGERTGELFF. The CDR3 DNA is TGTGCTAGTGGACCTCTAATTAGCGGGGAAAGGACCGGGGAGCTGTTTTTT.

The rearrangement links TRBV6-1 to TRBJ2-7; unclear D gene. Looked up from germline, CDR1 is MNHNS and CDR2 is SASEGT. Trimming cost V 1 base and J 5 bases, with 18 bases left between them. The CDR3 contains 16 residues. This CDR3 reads CASSEEGWHPGDEQYF. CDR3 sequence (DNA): TGTGCCAGCAGTGAAGAAGGTTGGCACCCCGGTGACGAGCAGTACTTC.

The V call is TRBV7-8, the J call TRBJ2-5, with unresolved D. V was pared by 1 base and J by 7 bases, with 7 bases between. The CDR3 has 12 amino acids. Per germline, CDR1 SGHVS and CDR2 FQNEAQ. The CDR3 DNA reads TGTGCCAGCAGCTTAGGATCCGGGACCCAGTACTTC. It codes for CASSLGSGTQYF.

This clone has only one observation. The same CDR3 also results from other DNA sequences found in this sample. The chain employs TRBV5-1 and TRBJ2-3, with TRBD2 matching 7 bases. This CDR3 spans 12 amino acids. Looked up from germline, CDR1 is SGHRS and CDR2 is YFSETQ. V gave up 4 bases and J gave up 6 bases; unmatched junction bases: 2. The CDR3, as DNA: TGCGCCAGCAGCCTGGGGGGGGATACGCAGTATTTT. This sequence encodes CASSLGGDTQYF.

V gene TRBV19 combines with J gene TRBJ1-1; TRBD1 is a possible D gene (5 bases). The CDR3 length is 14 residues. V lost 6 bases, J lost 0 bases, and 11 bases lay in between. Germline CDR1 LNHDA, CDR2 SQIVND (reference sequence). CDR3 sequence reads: CASRVVRVNTEAFF. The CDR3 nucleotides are TGTGCCAGTAGGGTGGTCAGGGTGAACACTGAAGCTTTCTTT.

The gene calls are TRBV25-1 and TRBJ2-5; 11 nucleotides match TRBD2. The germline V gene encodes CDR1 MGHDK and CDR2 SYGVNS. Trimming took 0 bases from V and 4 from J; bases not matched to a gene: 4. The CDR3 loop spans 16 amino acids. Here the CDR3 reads CASSEYTSGGRETQYF. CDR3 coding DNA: TGTGCCAGCAGTGAATATACTAGCGGGGGTAGAGAGACCCAGTACTTC.

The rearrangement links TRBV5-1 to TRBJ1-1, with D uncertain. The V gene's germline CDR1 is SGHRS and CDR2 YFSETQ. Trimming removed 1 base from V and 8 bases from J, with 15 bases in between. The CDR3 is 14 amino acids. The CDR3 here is CASSLPGSTTEAFF. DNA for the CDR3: TGCGCCAGCAGCTTGCCGGGGTCCACCACCGAAGCTTTCTTT. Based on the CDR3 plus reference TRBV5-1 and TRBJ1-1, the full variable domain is KAGVTQTPRYLIKTRGQQVTLSCSPISGHRSVSWYQQTPGQGLQFLFEYFSETQRNKGNFPGRFSGRQFSNSRSEMNVSTLELGDSALYLCASSLPGSTTEAFFGQGTRLTVV.

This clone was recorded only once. The CDR3 DNA sequence: TGTGCCAGTAGTATTTTCGGGATCCTGGATACTGGGGATACGCAGTATTTT. It encodes CASSIFGILDTGDTQYF. The rearrangement joins TRBV19 to TRBJ2-3, with D possibly TRBD2 on 5 matching bases. The V end was cut by 3 bases, the J end by 6 bases, with 22 bases between. The length of the CDR3 is 17 residues. The germline V gene has CDR1 LNHDA and CDR2 SQIVND (reference sequence).

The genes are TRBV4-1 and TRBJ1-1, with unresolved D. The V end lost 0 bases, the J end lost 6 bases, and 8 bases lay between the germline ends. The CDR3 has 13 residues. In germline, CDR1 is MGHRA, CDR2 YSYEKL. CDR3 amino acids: CASSQDFSSEAFF. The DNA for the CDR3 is TGCGCCAGCAGCCAAGATTTCAGTTCTGAAGCTTTCTTT.

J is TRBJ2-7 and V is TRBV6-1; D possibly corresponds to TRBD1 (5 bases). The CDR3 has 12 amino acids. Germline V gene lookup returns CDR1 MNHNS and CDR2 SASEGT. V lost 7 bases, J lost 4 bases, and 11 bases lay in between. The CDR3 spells CASIQGLYEQYF. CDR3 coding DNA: TGTGCCAGCATCCAGGGCCTTTACGAGCAGTACTTC.

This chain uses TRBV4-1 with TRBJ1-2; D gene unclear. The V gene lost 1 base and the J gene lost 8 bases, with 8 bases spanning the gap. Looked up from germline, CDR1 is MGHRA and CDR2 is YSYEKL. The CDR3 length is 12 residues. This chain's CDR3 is CASSQGPEGYTF. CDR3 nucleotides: TGCGCCAGCAGCCAAGGCCCAGAAGGCTACACCTTC.

As DNA, the CDR3 is TGCGCCAGCAGCCAAGGGGCCGAGCAGTACTTC. Its protein is CASSQGAEQYF. This chain joins TRBV4-1 and TRBJ2-7; no definite D call. The CDR3 spans 11 residues. CDR1 is MGHRA and CDR2 is YSYEKL in the germline V gene. V was cut by 1 base and J by 6 bases, with 4 bases left in between.

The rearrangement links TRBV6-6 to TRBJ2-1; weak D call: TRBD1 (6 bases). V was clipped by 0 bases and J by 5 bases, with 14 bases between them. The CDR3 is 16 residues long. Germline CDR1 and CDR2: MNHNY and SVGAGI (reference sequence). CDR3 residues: CASSYSKAGDDNEQFF. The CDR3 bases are TGTGCCAGCAGTTACTCGAAGGCAGGGGATGACAATGAGCAGTTCTTC.

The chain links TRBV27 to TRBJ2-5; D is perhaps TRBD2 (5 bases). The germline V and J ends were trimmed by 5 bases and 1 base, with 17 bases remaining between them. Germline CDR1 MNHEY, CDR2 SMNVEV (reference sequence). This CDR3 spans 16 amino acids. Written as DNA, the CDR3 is TGTGCCAGCAGTGGAATTCAGAGGGCGGGCCAAGAGACCCAGTACTTC. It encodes CASSGIQRAGQETQYF.